This T cell receptor beta chain was captured by sequencing in a study of tumor and adjacent non-tumor tissue in lung cancer. Concerning this clonotype itself: One junction end does not reproduce the germline sequence, and a read error may be involved.

This sample's RNA came from whole unsorted tissue. In germline, CDR1 is SGHRS, CDR2 YFSETQ. CDR3 length equals 15 residues. TCRbeta libraries were built with three rounds of nested PCR, modified from ARM-PCR. TCRdb processed the multiplex PCR reads anew with MiXCR; each CDR3 protein has one entry. The sample has roughly 75,000 distinct CDR3 sequences; roughly 80% are singletons. V gene TRBV5-1 combines with J gene TRBJ2-3, with 9 nucleotides matching TRBD1. The material sequenced was lung tumor tissue. This clonotype was obtained from a woman between 45 and 60 years old with non-small cell lung cancer. The CDR3: CSSSLGQGNGDTQYF. The CDR3, as DNA: TGTTCCAGCAGCCTGGGACAGGGAAATGGAGATACGCAGTATTTT.